This TCR beta chain derives from a study of tissue T cells after allogeneic stem cell transplantation. Study-wide results and limits: Limitations included a small, clinically heterogeneous cohort and limited sampling depth.

V gave up 4 bases and J gave up 8 bases, with 15 bases separating them. The CDR3 runs 14 residues. Germline CDR1 reads SGDLS; CDR2 reads YYNGEE. Produced via immunoSEQ multiplex PCR; TCRdb's table is partial and in-frame only. This sample has several thousand clones; roughly 61% occur once, and the top ten carry 14%. In regard to this clone: Its antigen is not identified.

This chain connects TRBV9 to TRBJ2-2; D is uncertain. The source material was duodenum tissue, sampled at autopsy. The receptor was isolated from a woman aged 18 to 55 with breast cancer. The CDR3 DNA is TGTGCCAGCAGCTTTAAGGTTGAAGGAGGGGAGCTGTTTTTT. Its translation is CASSFKVEGGELFF.